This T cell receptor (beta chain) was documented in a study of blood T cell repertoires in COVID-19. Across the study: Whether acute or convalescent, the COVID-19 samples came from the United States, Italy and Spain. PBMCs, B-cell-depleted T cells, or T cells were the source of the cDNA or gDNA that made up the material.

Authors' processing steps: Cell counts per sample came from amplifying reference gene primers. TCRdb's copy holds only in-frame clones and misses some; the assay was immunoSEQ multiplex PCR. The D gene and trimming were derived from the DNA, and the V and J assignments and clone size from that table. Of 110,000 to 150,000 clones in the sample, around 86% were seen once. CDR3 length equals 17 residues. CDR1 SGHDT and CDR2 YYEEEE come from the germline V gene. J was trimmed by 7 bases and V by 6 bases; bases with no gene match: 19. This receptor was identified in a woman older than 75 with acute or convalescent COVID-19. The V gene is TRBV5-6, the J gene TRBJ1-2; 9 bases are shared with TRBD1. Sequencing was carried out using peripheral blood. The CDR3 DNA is TGTGCCAGCACTTTACGTCTCTTGAAAGACAGGGGGTCTGGCTACACCTTC. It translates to CASTLRLLKDRGSGYTF.